This TCR beta chain emerged from a study of blood T cell repertoires in COVID-19. Looking at the study overall: There were acute and convalescent COVID-19 samples, and they came from the United States, Italy and Spain. PBMCs, B-cell-depleted T cells, or T cells provided the cDNA or gDNA that made up the material.

Authors' data handling: Scientists estimated how many nucleated cells there were by amplifying reference gene primers. TCRdb keeps only in-frame clones here, not all; method: immunoSEQ multiplex PCR. Clonal size and the V and J genes are those of that table, whereas D and trimming came from the DNA. The sample consists of roughly 200,000 clones, roughly 84% of them appearing once. Germline V gene sequence: CDR1 MNHEY, CDR2 SVGEGT. This CDR3 comprises 11 residues. Trimming removed 6 bases at V and 8 bases at J, with 10 bases between. The Seattle patients, enrolled during active infection, were followed longitudinally.

This clonotype was sampled from an older person with COVID-19, enrolled during active disease. The V call is TRBV6-2 or TRBV6-3, the J call TRBJ1-2; D gene ambiguous. Sample: peripheral blood. The CDR3: CASSFVGGYTF. In DNA, the CDR3 is TGTGCCAGCAGCTTCGTGGGCGGCTACACCTTC.